The present T cell receptor (beta chain) was sequenced within a study of beta chain features in type 1 diabetes. Study information: Across the samples, some 98,000,000 sorted cells were examined in total.

This clone has more than one count but fewer than ten. The antigen remains unidentified. Study-level results: TCRB CDR3s were moderately but significantly shorter in Type 1 diabetes patients in all four CD4+ subsets. Cells expressing TCR highly could be over-represented by cDNA sequencing. Patients' naive, central memory and regulatory TCRB repertoires appeared more alike than those of healthy donors.

The entirety of the isolated RNA underwent reverse transcription, so expressed TCRB transcripts were sequenced. TCRdb's table, derived via immunoSEQ multiplex PCR, lists solely in-frame clones and lacks some. The sample consists of approximately 250,000 clones, around 24% of them appearing once. The TCR comes from a woman aged 25 to 39 with type 1 diabetes. Sequenced input: naive CD4+ T cells from blood.

CDR3 sequence: CASRSGTSGTDTQYF. CDR3 DNA sequence: TGCGCCAGCAGATCCGGGACTAGCGGGACAGATACGCAGTATTTT. The rearrangement joins TRBV5-1 to TRBJ2-3; 12 nucleotides agree with TRBD2. V shed 5 bases, J shed 3 bases, and the junction held 4 bases outside the gene matches. This CDR3 spans 15 amino acids. Germline V gives CDR1 SGHRS, CDR2 YFSETQ.